This T cell receptor (beta chain) was obtained from a study of neurological immune-mediated disorders. Study context: Relapsing-remitting forms accounted for about 90% of the roughly 35 multiple sclerosis patients and secondary progressive forms for 3.

Germline-derived CDR1 and CDR2 are SGHTS and YDEGEE. V dropped 2 bases and J dropped 4 bases, with 9 bases sitting between them. The CDR3 is made up of 14 amino acids. In TCRdb, the 5' RACE reads were re-called with MiXCR into one record per CDR3 protein. The data contain 20,000 or so distinct CDR3 sequences, approximately 2.5% of them singletons. This clonotype was recorded at least ten times. The receptor was derived from a woman aged 18-29 years with multiple sclerosis. The sample comprised PBMCs. The chain recombines TRBV5-8 with TRBJ2-2, with D uncertain. CDR3 sequence: CASSLGRVTGELFF. The CDR3 DNA follows: TGTGCCAGCAGCTTAGGTCGGGTCACCGGGGAGCTGTTTTTT.